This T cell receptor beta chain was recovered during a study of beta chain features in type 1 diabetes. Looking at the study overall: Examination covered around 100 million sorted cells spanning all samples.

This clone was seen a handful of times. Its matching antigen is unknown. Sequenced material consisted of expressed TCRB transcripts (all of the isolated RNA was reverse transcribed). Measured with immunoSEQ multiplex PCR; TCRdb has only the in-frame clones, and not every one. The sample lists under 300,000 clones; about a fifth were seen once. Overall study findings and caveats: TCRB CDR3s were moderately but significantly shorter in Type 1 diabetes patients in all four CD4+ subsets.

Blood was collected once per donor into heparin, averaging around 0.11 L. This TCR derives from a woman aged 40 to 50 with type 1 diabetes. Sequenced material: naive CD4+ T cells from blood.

The CDR3 DNA reads as TGTGCCAGCAGCTTAGAGGGACAGGGCCAAGAGACCCAGTACTTC. It translates to CASSLEGQGQETQYF. The rearrangement uses TRBV7-9 and TRBJ2-5; 9 bases map to TRBD1. The J segment lost 1 base and the V segment lost 1 base, leaving 1 base of the junction unmatched. The germline gives CDR1 SEHNR, CDR2 FQNEAQ (reference sequence). The CDR3 sequence is 15 residues long.